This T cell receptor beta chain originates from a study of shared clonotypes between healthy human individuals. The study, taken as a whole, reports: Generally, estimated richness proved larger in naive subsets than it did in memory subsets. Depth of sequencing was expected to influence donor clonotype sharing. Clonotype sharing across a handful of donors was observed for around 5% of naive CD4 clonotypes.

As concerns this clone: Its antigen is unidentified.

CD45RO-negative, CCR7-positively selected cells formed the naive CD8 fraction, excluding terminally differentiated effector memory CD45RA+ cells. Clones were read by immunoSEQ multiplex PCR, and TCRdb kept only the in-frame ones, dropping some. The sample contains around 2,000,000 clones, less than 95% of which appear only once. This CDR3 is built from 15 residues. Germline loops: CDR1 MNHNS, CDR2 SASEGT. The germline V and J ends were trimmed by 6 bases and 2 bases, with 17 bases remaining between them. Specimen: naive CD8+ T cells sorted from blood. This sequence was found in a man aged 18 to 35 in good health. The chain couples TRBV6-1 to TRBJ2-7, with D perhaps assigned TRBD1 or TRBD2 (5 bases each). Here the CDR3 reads CASRLGAGKAYEQYF. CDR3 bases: TGTGCCAGCAGACTAGGGGCAGGGAAAGCCTACGAGCAGTACTTC.